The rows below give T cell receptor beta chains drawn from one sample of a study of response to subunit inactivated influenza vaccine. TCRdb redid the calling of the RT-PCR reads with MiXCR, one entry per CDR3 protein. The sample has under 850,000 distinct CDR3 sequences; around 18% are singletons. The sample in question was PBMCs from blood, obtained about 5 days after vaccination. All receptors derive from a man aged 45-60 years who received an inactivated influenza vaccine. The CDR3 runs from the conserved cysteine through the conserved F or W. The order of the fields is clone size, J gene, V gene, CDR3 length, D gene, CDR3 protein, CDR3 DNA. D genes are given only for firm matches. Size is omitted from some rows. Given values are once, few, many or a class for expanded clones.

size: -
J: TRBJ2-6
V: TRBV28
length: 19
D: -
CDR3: CASSSNGRWLGSGANVLTF
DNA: TGTGCCAGCAGCTCGAACGGACGTTGGCTCGGATCTGGGGCCAACGTCCTGACTTTC

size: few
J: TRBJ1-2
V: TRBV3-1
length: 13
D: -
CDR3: CASSPLRGEGYTF
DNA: TGTGCCAGCAGCCCCCTGCGAGGAGAGGGCTACACCTTC

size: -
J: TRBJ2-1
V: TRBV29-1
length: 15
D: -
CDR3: CSGLSGPGSYNEQFF
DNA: TGCAGCGGATTATCGGGGCCGGGAAGCTACAATGAGCAGTTCTTC

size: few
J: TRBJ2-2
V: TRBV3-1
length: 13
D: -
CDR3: CASRGPRSGELFF
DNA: TGTGCCAGCAGGGGGCCGAGGTCCGGGGAGCTGTTTTTT

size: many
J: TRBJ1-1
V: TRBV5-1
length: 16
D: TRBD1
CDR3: CASSMGPQGGNTEAFF
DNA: TGCGCCAGCAGCATGGGACCACAGGGGGGGAACACTGAAGCTTTCTTT

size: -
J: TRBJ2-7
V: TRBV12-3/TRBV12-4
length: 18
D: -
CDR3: CASTPYELGGAFSYEQYF
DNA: TGTGCCAGCACCCCTTACGAGCTGGGGGGGGCCTTCTCCTACGAGCAGTACTTC

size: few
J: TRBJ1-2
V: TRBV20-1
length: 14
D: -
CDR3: CSASKAGIYGGYTF
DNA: TGCAGTGCTAGTAAGGCGGGGATCTATGGGGGCTACACCTTC

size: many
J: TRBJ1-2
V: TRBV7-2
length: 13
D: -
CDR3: CASSNPSEYGYTF
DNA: TGTGCCAGCAGCAATCCCTCGGAGTATGGCTACACCTTC

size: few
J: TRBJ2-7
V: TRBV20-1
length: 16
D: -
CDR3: CSARDKGGRTLYEQYF
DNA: TGCAGTGCTAGAGATAAGGGGGGTAGGACCCTCTACGAGCAGTACTTC

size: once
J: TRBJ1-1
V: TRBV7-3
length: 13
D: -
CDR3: CASSLKAGSEAFF
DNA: TGTGCCAGCAGCTTAAAGGCAGGTTCTGAAGCTTTCTTT

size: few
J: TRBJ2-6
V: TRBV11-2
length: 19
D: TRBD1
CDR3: CASSERPGQGASGANVLTF
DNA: TGTGCCAGCAGCGAAAGGCCGGGACAGGGGGCCTCTGGGGCCAACGTCCTGACTTTC

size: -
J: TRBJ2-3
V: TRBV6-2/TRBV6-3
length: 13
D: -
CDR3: CASRKDTADTQYF
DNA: TGTGCCAGCCGTAAGGACACCGCGGATACGCAGTATTTT

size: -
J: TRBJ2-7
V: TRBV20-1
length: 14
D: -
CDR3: CSAREGLVTYEQYF
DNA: TGCAGTGCTAGAGAGGGACTGGTTACCTACGAGCAGTACTTC

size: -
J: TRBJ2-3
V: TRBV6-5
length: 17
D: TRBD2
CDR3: CASSYSFSGGRTDTQYF
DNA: TGTGCCAGCAGTTACTCTTTCAGCGGGGGGCGGACCGATACGCAGTATTTT

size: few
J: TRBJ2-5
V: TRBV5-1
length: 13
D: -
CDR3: CASSLAPEETQYF
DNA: TGCGCCAGCAGCTTGGCCCCGGAGGAGACCCAGTACTTC

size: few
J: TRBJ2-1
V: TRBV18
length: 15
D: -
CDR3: CASSPQGRSYNEQFF
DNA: TGTGCCAGCTCACCGCAGGGTAGATCCTACAATGAGCAGTTCTTC

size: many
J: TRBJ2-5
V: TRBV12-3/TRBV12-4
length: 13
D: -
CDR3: CATWGDSEETQYF
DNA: TGTGCCACTTGGGGGGACAGCGAAGAGACCCAGTACTTC

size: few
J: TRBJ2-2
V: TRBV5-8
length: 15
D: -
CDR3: CASSFGVLGAGELFF
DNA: TGTGCCAGCAGCTTCGGAGTACTCGGCGCTGGGGAGCTGTTTTTT

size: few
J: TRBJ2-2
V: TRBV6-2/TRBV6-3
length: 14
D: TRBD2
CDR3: CASLGLANTGELFF
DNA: TGTGCCAGCCTGGGACTAGCGAACACCGGGGAGCTGTTTTTT

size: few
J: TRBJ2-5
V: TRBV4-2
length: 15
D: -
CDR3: CASSQGQMGWATQYF
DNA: TGTGCCAGCAGCCAAGGACAGATGGGGTGGGCGACCCAGTACTTC

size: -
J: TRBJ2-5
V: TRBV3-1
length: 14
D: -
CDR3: CASSQSSGQETQYF
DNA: TGTGCCAGCAGCCAATCGTCCGGACAAGAGACCCAGTACTTC

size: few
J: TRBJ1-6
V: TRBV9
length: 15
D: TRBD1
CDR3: CASSRGQVGGSPLHF
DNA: TGTGCCAGCAGCAGGGGACAGGTGGGAGGATCACCCCTCCACTTT

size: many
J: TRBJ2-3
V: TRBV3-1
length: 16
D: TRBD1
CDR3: CASSQGRGGYTDTQYF
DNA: TGTGCCAGCAGCCAAGGCAGAGGGGGCTACACAGATACGCAGTATTTT

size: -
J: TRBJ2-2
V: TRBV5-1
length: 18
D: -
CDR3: CASSLVPPSRANTGELFF
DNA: TGCGCCAGCAGCTTGGTACCCCCGTCCCGTGCGAACACCGGGGAGCTGTTTTTT

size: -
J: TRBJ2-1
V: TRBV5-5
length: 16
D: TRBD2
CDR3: CASSFSRGSSYNEQFF
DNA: TGTGCCAGCAGCTTTTCTCGCGGGAGCTCCTACAATGAGCAGTTCTTC

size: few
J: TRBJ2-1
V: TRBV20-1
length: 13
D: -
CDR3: CSARQGASNEQFF
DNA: TGCAGTGCTAGACAGGGCGCGAGCAATGAGCAGTTCTTC

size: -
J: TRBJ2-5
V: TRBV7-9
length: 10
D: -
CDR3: CASGSGTQYF
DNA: TGTGCCAGCGGGTCTGGGACCCAGTACTTC

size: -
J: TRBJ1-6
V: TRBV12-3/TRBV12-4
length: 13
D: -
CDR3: CASTQAGNSPLHF
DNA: TGTGCCAGCACCCAGGCAGGGAATTCACCCCTCCACTTT

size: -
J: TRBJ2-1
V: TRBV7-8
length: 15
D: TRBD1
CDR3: CASSPWTGGRDEQFF
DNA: TGTGCCAGCAGCCCGTGGACAGGGGGGCGGGATGAGCAGTTCTTC

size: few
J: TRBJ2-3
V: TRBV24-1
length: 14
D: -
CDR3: CATHSLTYTDTQYF
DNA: TGTGCCACTCACAGTTTAACATACACAGATACGCAGTATTTT

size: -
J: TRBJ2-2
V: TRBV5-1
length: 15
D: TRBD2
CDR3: CASSLSGLVSGELFF
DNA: TGCGCCAGCAGCTTGTCGGGACTAGTCTCCGGGGAGCTGTTTTTT

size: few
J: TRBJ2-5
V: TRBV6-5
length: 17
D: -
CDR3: CASSYSTRVRDIETQYF
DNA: TGTGCCAGCAGTTACTCCACCCGCGTCAGGGATATAGAGACCCAGTACTTC

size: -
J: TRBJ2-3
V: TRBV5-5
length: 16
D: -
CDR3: CASSLRTGRSTDTQYF
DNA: TGTGCCAGCAGCTTGAGAACAGGAAGAAGCACAGATACGCAGTATTTT

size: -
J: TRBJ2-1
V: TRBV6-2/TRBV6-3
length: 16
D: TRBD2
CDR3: CASSYPSGGALNEQFF
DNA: TGTGCCAGCAGTTACCCTAGCGGGGGGGCTCTCAATGAGCAGTTCTTC

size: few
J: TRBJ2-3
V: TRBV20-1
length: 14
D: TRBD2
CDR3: CSALTSGGPYTQYF
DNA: TGCAGTGCCCTGACTAGCGGGGGGCCGTATACGCAGTATTTT

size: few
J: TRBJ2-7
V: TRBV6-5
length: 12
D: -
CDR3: CASSATSRVQYF
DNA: TGTGCCAGCAGTGCGACTAGTAGGGTGCAGTACTTC

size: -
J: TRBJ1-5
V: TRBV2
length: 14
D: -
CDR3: CASSGEVRNQPQHF
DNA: TGTGCCAGCAGTGGGGAGGTACGCAATCAGCCCCAGCATTTT

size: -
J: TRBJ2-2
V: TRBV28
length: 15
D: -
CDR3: CASRLYRSNTGELFF
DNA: TGTGCCAGCAGGCTATACAGGTCGAACACCGGGGAGCTGTTTTTT

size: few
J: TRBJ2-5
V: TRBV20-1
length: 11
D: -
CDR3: CSAQSEETQYF
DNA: TGCAGTGCCCAGAGCGAGGAGACCCAGTACTTC

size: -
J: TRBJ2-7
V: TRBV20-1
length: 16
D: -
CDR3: CSAPRQGGIKSHEQYF
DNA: TGCAGTGCCCCGCGGCAGGGGGGAATCAAGTCCCACGAGCAGTACTTC

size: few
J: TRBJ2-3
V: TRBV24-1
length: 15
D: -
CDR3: CATSDPKDSTDTQYF
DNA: TGTGCCACCAGTGATCCCAAGGACAGCACAGATACGCAGTATTTT

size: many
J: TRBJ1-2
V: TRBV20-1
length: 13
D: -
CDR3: CSASRLGAGGYTF
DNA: TGCAGTGCTAGCCGGTTGGGGGCCGGTGGCTACACCTTC

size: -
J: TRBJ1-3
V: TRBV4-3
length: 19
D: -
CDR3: CASSQDSPQNLSPGNTIYF
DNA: TGCGCCAGCAGCCAAGATTCACCTCAAAATTTGAGCCCTGGAAACACCATATATTTT

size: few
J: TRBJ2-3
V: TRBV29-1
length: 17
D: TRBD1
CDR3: CSVEGLWTGTGTDTQYF
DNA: TGCAGCGTTGAAGGCCTATGGACAGGGACGGGCACAGATACGCAGTATTTT

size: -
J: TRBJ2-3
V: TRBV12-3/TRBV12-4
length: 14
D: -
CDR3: CASSQGVVADTQYF
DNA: TGTGCCAGCAGTCAAGGGGTGGTGGCAGATACGCAGTATTTT

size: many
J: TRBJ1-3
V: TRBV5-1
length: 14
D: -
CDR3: CASSSQGSGNTIYF
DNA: TGCGCCAGCAGCTCACAGGGCTCTGGAAACACCATATATTTT

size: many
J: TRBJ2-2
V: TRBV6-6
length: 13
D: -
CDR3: CASRPGNTGELFF
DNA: TGTGCCAGCAGACCAGGGAACACCGGGGAGCTGTTTTTT

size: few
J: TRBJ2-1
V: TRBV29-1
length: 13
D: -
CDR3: CSAVTRSYNEQFF
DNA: TGCAGCGCCGTGACTAGGTCCTACAATGAGCAGTTCTTC

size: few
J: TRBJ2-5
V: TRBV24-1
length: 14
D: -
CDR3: CATSRGDSQETQYF
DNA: TGTGCCACCAGTCGGGGAGACAGCCAAGAGACCCAGTACTTC

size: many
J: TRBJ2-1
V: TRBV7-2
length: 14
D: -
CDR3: CASSLVGGYNEQFF
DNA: TGTGCCAGCAGTTTAGTGGGGGGCTACAATGAGCAGTTCTTC

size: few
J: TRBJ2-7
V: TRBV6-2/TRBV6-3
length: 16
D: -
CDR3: CASSYSGGPNSYEQYF
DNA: TGTGCCAGCAGTTACTCGGGGGGCCCGAACTCCTACGAGCAGTACTTC

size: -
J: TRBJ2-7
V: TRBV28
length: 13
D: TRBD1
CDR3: CASEGQGGYEQYF
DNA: TGTGCCAGTGAGGGACAGGGAGGTTACGAGCAGTACTTC

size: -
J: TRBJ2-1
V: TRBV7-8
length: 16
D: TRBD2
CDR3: CASTKIDGRAVNEQFF
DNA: TGTGCCAGCACGAAAATTGACGGGAGGGCCGTCAATGAGCAGTTCTTC

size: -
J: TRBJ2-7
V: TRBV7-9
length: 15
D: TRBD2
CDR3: CASSFSGKHSYEQYF
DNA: TGTGCCAGCAGCTTCAGCGGGAAACACTCCTACGAGCAGTACTTC

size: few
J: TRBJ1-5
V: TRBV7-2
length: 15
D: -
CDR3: CATSQGGASNQPQHF
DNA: TGTGCCACCAGTCAGGGAGGGGCGAGCAATCAGCCCCAGCATTTT

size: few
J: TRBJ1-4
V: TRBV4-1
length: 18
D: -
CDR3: CASSQTFLGSTPNEKLFF
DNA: TGCGCCAGCAGCCAAACGTTTTTGGGTAGCACCCCAAATGAAAAACTGTTTTTT

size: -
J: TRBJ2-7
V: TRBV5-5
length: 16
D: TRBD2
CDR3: CASSLGGTSVSYEQYF
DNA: TGTGCCAGCAGCTTGGGTGGGACTAGCGTCTCCTACGAGCAGTACTTC

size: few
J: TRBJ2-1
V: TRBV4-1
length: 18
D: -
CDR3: CASSHIRDTPRPHNEQFF
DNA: TGCGCCAGCAGCCATATCCGGGACACCCCCAGGCCCCACAATGAGCAGTTCTTC